This T cell receptor (beta chain) was profiled in a study of blood T cell repertoires in COVID-19. The CDR3 runs 15 residues. The germline V gene has CDR1 LGHDT and CDR2 YNNKEL (reference sequence). The junction had 2 bases not matched to a gene; V was cut back by 3 bases and J by 1 base. A note on this clone: Other DNA sequences of this sample code for an identical CDR3.

Only in-frame clones appear in the TCRdb table, and some are missing; sequencing was by immunoSEQ multiplex PCR. The table lists about 290,000 clones, 86% of them singletons. J is TRBJ1-1 and V is TRBV3-1 (or the pseudogene TRBV3-2), with 10 bases that match TRBD1. Sequencing input: peripheral blood. The TCR originated in a woman in her 30s with active or convalescent COVID-19. CDR3 DNA: TGTGCCAGCAGCCACCGGGACAGGGGGAACACTGAAGCTTTCTTT. This sequence encodes CASSHRDRGNTEAFF.